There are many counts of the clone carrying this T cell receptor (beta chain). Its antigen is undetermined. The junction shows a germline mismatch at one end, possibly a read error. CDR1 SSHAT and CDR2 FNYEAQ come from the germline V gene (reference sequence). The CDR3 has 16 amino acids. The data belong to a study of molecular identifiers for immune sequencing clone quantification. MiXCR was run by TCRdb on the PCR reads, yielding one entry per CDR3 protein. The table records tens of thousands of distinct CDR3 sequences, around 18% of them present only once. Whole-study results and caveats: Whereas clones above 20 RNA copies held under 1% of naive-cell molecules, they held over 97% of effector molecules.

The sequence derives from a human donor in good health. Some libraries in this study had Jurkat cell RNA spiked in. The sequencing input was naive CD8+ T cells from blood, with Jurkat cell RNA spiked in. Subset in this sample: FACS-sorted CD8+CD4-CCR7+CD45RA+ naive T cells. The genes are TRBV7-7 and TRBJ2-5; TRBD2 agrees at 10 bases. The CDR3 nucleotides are TGTGCTAGCAGCCGAGAGGAGCGGGAGGGAATGGAGACCCAGTACTTC. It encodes CASSREEREGMETQYF.